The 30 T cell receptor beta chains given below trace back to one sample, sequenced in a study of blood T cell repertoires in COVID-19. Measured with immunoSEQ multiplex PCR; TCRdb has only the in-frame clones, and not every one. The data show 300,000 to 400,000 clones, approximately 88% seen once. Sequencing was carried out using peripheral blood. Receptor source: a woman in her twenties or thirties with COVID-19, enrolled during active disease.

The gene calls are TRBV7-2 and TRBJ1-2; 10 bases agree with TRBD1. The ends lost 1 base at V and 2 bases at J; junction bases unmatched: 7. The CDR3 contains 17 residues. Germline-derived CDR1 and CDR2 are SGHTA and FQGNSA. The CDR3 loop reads CASSLDWGQGLNYGYTF. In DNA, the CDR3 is TGTGCCAGCAGCTTAGATTGGGGACAGGGGCTGAACTATGGCTACACCTTC.

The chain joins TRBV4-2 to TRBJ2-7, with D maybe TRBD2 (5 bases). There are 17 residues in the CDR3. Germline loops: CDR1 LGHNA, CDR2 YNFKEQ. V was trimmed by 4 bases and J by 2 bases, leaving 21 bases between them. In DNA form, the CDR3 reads TGTGCCAGCAGCCGGATACTAAGGCGGGTCCAACCCTACGAGCAGTACTTC. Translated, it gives CASSRILRRVQPYEQYF.

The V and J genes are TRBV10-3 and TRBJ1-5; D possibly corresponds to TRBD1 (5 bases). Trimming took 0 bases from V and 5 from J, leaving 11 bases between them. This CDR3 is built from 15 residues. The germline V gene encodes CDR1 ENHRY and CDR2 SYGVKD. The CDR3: CAISESFSRDQPQHF. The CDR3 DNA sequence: TGTGCCATCAGTGAGTCTTTCAGCAGGGATCAGCCCCAGCATTTT.

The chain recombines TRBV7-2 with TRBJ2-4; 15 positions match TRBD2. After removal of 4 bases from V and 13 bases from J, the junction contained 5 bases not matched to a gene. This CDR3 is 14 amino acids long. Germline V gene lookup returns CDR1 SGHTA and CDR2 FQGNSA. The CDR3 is CASSYRTSGGAQYF. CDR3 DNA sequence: TGTGCCAGCAGCTACCGGACTAGCGGGGGGGCCCAGTACTTC.

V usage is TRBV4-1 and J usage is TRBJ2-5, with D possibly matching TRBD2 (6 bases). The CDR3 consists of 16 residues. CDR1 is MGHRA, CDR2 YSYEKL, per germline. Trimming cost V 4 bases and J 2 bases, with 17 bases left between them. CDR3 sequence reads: CASSPDRRALQETQYF. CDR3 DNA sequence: TGCGCCAGCAGCCCCGACCGGAGGGCATTGCAAGAGACCCAGTACTTC.

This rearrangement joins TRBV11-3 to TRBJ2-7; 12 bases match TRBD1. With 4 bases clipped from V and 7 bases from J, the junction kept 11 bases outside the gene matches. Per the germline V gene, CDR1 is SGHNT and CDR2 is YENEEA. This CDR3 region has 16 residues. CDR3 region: CASSYAPGQGAEEQYF. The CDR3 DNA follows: TGTGCCAGCAGCTACGCACCGGGACAGGGGGCTGAGGAGCAGTACTTC.

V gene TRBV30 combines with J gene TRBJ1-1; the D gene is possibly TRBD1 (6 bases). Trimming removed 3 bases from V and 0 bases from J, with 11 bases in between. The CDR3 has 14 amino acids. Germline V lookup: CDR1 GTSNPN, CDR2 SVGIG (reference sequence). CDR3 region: CAWSVGHLNTEAFF. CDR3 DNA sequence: TGTGCCTGGAGCGTGGGACACTTGAACACTGAAGCTTTCTTT.

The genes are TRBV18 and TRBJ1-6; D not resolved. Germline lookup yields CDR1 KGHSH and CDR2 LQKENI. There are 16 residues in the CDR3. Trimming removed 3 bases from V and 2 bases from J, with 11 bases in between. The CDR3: CASSPFGGTYNSPLHF. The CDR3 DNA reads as TGTGCCAGCTCACCGTTTGGAGGGACCTATAATTCACCCCTCCACTTT.

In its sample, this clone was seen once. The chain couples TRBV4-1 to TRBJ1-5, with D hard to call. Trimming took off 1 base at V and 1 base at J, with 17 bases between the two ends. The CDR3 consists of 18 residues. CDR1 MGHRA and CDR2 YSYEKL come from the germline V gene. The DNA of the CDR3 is TGCGCCAGCAGCCAAGTTGGTGCCGTCGGACTGAGCAATCAGCCCCAGCATTTT. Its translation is CASSQVGAVGLSNQPQHF.

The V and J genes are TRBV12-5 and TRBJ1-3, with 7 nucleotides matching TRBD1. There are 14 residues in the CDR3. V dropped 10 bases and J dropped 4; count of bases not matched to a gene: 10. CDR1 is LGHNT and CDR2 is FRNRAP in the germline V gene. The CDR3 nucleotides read TGTGCTAACCAGCGACAGGGAAGAGGAAACACCATATATTTT. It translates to CANQRQGRGNTIYF.

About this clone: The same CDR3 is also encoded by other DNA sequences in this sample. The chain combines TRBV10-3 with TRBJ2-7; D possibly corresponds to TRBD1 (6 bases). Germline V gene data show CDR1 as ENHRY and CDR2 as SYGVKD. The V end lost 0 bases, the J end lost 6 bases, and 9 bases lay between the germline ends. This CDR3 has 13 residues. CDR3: CAISESGGVEQYV. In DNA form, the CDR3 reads TGTGCCATCAGTGAGTCAGGGGGTGTCGAGCAGTACGTC.

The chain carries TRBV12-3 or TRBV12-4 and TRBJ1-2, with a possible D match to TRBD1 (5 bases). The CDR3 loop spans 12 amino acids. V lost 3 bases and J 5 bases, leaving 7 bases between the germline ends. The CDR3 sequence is CASSFRQYGYTF. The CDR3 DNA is TGTGCCAGCAGTTTCAGACAGTATGGCTACACCTTC.

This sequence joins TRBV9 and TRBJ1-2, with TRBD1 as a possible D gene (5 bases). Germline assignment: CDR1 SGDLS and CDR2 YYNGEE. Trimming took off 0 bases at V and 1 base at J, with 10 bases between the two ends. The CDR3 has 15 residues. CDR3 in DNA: TGTGCCAGCAGCGTAGGCCCCCAGGGTAACTATGGCTACACCTTC. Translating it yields CASSVGPQGNYGYTF.

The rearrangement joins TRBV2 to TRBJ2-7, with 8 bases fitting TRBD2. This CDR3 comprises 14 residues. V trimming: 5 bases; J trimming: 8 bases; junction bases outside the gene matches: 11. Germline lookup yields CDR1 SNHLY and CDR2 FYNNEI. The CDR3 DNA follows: TGTGCCAGCAGTTTATCGAGCGGGGGAACGAAGCAGTACTTC. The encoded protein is CASSLSSGGTKQYF.

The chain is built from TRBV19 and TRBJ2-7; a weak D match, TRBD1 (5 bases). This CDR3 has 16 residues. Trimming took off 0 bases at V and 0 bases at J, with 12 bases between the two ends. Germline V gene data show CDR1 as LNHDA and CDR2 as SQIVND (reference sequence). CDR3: CASSIDPQGSSYEQYF. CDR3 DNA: TGTGCCAGTAGTATAGATCCGCAGGGCAGCTCCTACGAGCAGTACTTC.

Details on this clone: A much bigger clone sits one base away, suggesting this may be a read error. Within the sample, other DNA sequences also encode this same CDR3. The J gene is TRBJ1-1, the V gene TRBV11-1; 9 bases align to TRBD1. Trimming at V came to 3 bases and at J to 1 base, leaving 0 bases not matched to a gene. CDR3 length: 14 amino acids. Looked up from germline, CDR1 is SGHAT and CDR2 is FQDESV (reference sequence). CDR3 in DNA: TGTGCCAGCAGCTTGGGACAGGGGAACACTGAAGCTTTCTTT. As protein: CASSLGQGNTEAFF.

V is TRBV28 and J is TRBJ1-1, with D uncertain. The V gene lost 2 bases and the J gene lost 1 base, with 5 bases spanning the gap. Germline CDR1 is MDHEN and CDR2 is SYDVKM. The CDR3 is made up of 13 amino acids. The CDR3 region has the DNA TGTGCCAGCAGTTTAGCCGGGAACACTGAAGCTTTCTTT. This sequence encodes CASSLAGNTEAFF. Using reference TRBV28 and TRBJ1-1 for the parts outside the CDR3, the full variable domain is DVKVTQSSRYLVKRTGEKVFLECVQDMDHENMFWYRQDPGLGLRLIYFSYDVKMKEKGDIPEGYSVSREKKERFSLILESASTNQTSMYLCASSLAGNTEAFFGQGTRLTVV.

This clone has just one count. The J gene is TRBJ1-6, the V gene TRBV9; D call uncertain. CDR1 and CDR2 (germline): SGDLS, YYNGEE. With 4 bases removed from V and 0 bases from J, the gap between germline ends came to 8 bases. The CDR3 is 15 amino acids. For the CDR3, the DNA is TGTGCCAGCAGCTCCAGAAGCTCCTATAATTCACCCCTCCACTTT. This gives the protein CASSSRSSYNSPLHF.

CDR3 DNA: TGCGCCAGCAGCTTGGGTGGCTCGAGGGGGACCGGGGAGCTGTTTTTT. Its protein product is CASSLGGSRGTGELFF. The chain combines TRBV5-1 with TRBJ2-2; TRBD1 is a possible D gene (6 bases). Per the germline V gene, CDR1 is SGHRS and CDR2 is YFSETQ. This CDR3 comprises 16 residues. V was trimmed by 0 bases and J by 5 bases, leaving 14 bases between them.

CDR3 nucleotides: TGTGCCAGCAGGGACAGGGCCCACCTCTATGGCTACACCTTC. Protein product: CASRDRAHLYGYTF. The chain recombines TRBV2 with TRBJ1-2, with 8 bases lining up with TRBD1. The J segment lost 4 bases and the V segment lost 6 bases, leaving 7 bases of the junction unmatched. Germline V gene data show CDR1 as SNHLY and CDR2 as FYNNEI. CDR3 size: 14 residues.

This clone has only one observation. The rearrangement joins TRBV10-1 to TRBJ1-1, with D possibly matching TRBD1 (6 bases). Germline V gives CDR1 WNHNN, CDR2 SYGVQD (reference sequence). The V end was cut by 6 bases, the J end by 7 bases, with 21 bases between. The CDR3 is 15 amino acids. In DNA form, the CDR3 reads TGCGCCAGCAGCTACGAGACAGGCGATGAGGGTGAAGCTTTCTTT. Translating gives CASSYETGDEGEAFF.

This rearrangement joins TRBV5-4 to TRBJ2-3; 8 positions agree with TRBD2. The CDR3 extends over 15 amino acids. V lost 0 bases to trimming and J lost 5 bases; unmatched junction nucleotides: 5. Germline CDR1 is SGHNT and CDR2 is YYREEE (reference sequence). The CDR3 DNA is TGTGCCAGCAGCTTGGGGACTAGCAGGGGAGATACGCAGTATTTT. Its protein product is CASSLGTSRGDTQYF.

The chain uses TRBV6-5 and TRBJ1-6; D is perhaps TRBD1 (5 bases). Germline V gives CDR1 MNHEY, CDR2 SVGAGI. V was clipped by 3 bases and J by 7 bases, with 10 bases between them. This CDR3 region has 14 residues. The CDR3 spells CASSYQGRNSPLHF. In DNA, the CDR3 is TGTGCCAGCAGTTATCAGGGCAGGAATTCACCCCTCCACTTT.

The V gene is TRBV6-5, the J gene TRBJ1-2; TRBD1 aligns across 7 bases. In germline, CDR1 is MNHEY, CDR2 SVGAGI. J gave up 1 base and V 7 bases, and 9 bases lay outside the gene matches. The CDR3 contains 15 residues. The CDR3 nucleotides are TGTGCCAGCAAGTCGACAGGGTGGGGTAACTATGGCTACACCTTC. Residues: CASKSTGWGNYGYTF.

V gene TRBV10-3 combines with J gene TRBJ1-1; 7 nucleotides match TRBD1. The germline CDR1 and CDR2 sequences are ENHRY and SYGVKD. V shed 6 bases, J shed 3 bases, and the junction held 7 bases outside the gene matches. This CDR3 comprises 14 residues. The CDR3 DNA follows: TGTGCCATCAGCCCGGGACAGATCTACACTGAAGCTTTCTTT. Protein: CAISPGQIYTEAFF.

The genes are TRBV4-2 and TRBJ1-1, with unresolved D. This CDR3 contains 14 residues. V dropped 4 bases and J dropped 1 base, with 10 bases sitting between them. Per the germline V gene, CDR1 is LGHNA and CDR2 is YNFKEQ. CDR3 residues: CASSPFPQNTEAFF. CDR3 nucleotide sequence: TGTGCCAGCAGCCCGTTCCCACAGAACACTGAAGCTTTCTTT.

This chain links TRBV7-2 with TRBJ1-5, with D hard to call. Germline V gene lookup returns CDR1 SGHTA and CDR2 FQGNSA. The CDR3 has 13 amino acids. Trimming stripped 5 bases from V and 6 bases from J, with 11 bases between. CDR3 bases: TGTGCCAGCAGCCCCCAACTTGGTCAGCCCCAGCATTTT. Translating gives CASSPQLGQPQHF. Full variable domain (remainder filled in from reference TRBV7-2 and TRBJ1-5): GAGVSQSPSNKVTEKGKDVELRCDPISGHTALYWYRQSLGQGLEFLIYFQGNSAPDKSGLPSDRFSAERTGGSVSTLTIQRTQQEDSAVYLCASSPQLGQPQHFGDGTRLSIL.

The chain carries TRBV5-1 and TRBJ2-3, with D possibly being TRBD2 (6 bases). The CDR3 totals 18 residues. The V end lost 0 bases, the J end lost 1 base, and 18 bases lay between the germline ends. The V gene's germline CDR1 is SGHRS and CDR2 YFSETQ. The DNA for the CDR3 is TGCGCCAGCAGCTTGGGGGACGGGGGATCAACGGGCACAGATACGCAGTATTTT. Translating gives CASSLGDGGSTGTDTQYF.

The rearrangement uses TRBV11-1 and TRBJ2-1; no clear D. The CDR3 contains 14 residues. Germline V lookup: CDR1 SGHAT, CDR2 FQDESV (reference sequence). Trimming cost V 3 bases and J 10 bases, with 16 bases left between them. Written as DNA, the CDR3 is TGTGCCAGCAGCTTGCCCCTCCCTAGAGACGAGCAGTTCTTC. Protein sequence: CASSLPLPRDEQFF. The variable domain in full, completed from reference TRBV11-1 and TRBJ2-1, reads EAEVAQSPRYKITEKSQAVAFWCDPISGHATLYWYRQILGQGPELLVQFQDESVVDDSQLPKDRFSAERLKGVDSTLKIQPAELGDSAMYLCASSLPLPRDEQFFGPGTRLTVL.

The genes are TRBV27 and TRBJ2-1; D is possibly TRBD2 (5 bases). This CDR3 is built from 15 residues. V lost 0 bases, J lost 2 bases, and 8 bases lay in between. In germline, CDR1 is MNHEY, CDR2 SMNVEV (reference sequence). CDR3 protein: CASSLSGDAYNEQFF. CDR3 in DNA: TGTGCCAGCAGTTTATCGGGAGATGCCTACAATGAGCAGTTCTTC.